This TCR beta chain was sequenced in a study of control samples from healthy donors and cancer patients. Profiling relied on immunoSEQ multiplex PCR, and the TCRdb table lists in-frame clones only, not all of them. This table holds more than 85,000 clones, around 89% found once. There are 17 residues in the CDR3. The germline V gene has CDR1 SGHVS and CDR2 FQNEAQ. Trimming stripped 4 bases from V and 6 bases from J, with 22 bases between. Sequences were obtained from blood. The TCR sequence derives from a woman aged 50 to 60 in good health. The V call is TRBV7-8, the J call TRBJ1-5; D is undetermined. In nucleotides, the CDR3 is TGTGCCAGCAGCTCAAGTGGTCAGGACGCTCCAACTCAGCCCCAGCATTTT. It is translated as CASSSSGQDAPTQPQHF.